The clone carrying this T cell receptor (beta chain) was picked up many times. Its antigen is not known. Regions amplified from RNA transcripts were the TCR beta CDR3 regions. An initial round of RT-PCR targeting the TCR CDR3 relied on the HTBI primer set. TCRdb recomputed calls from the multiplex PCR reads with MiXCR, one row per CDR3 protein. The table includes about 200,000 distinct CDR3 sequences, 17% detected once. This sample is drawn from a study of T cells in Graves' hyperthyroidism and ophthalmopathy. Every diagnosis used clinical symptoms, serum thyroxine and TRAb, thyroid ultrasound and orbital computed tomography. Study-level points and caveats: Also found in blood were most expanded thyroid clonotypes above 0.001.

The receptor was isolated from a man aged 50 or older with Graves' hyperthyroidism. Input material: blood.

CDR3 in DNA: TGTGCCAGCAGCCTCCACGGGACTAGCGGGATCTACGAGCAGTACTTC. It yields the protein CASSLHGTSGIYEQYF. The V and J genes are TRBV7-3 and TRBJ2-7, with 13 bases that match TRBD2. The CDR3 totals 16 residues. Trimming took 5 bases from V and 3 from J; bases not matched to a gene: 7. CDR1 is SGHTA and CDR2 is FQGTGA in the germline V gene.